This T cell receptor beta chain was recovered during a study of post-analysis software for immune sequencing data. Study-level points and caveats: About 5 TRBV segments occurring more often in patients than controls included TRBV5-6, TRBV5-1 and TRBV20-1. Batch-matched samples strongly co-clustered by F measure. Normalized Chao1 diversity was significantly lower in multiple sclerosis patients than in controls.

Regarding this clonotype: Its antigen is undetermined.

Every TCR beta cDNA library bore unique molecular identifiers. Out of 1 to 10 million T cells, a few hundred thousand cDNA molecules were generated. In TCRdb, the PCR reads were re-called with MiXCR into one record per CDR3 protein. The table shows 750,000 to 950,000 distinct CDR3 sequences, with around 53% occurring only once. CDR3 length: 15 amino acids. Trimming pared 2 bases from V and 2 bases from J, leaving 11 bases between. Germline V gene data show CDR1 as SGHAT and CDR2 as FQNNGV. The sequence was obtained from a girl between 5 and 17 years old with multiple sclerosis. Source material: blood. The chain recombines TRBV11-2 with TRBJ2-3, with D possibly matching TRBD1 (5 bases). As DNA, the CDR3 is TGTGCCAGCAGCTTAACCGCGACAGTCACAGATACGCAGTATTTT. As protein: CASSLTATVTDTQYF. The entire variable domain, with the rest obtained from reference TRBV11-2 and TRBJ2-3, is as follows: EAGVAQSPRYKIIEKRQSVAFWCNPISGHATLYWYQQILGQGPKLLIQFQNNGVVDDSQLPKDRFSAERLKGVDSTLKIQPAKLEDSAVYLCASSLTATVTDTQYFGPGTRLTVL.